These 10 T cell receptor beta chains were sequenced from one sample in a study of cytomegalovirus exposure and HLA in healthy donors. Some clones are missing from TCRdb's copy, which holds only in-frame ones; the method was immunoSEQ multiplex PCR. The sample contains 250,000 to 400,000 clones, around 90% of which appear only once. Sample: PBMCs. These receptors were obtained from a woman aged 25 to 39 in good health and CMV-seropositive.

This clone showed up just once. The chain uses TRBV7-3 and TRBJ2-1, with D possibly TRBD2 on 6 matching bases. This CDR3 comprises 13 residues. The germline gives CDR1 SGHTA, CDR2 FQGTGA. Trimming removed 3 bases at V and 6 bases at J, with 9 bases between. The CDR3 sequence is CASSLGLFNEQFF. Here the CDR3 DNA reads TGTGCCAGCAGCTTGGGACTTTTCAATGAGCAGTTCTTC.

The chain couples TRBV13 to TRBJ2-7; 8 nucleotides align to TRBD1. This CDR3 region has 14 residues. The germline CDR1 and CDR2 sequences are PRHDT and FYEKMQ (reference sequence). V was pared by 5 bases and J by 3 bases, with 6 bases of the junction left unmatched. In nucleotides, the CDR3 is TGTGCCAGCAGCGCAGGGGGCGGGATCTACGAGCAGTACTTC. It encodes CASSAGGGIYEQYF.

V usage is TRBV13 and J usage is TRBJ2-7, with 10 bases that match TRBD1. This CDR3 has 14 residues. Trimming at V came to 5 bases and at J to 4 bases, leaving 5 bases not matched to a gene. CDR1 PRHDT and CDR2 FYEKMQ come from the germline V gene (reference sequence). Written as DNA, the CDR3 is TGTGCCAGCAGCAACCGGGACAGGGGTTACGAGCAGTACTTC. Protein product: CASSNRDRGYEQYF.

The chain couples TRBV27 to TRBJ2-6; D is ambiguous. The V and J ends lost 10 bases and 3 bases respectively, with 10 bases between them. Germline CDR1 MNHEY, CDR2 SMNVEV (reference sequence). This CDR3 is 13 amino acids long. The CDR3 protein is CAIRQSGANVLTF. CDR3 bases: TGTGCCATCCGCCAGAGTGGGGCCAACGTCCTGACTTTC.

The gene calls are TRBV19 and TRBJ2-7; D possibly corresponds to TRBD2 (6 bases). Between the trimmed V and J ends, which lost 5 bases and 0 bases, there was a span of 17 bases. CDR1 and CDR2 (germline): LNHDA, SQIVND (reference sequence). This CDR3 comprises 16 residues. The CDR3 bases are TGTGCCAGTAGTGGATACCGGGACTCAAGCTCCTACGAGCAGTACTTC. The encoded protein is CASSGYRDSSSYEQYF.

Here the CDR3 DNA reads TGTGCCAGCGCGAGGGATGGTAATTCACCCCTCCACTTT. Translated, it gives CASARDGNSPLHF. The V gene is TRBV7-9, the J gene TRBJ1-6; D is ambiguous. Trimming pared 8 bases from V and 6 bases from J, leaving 11 bases between. The CDR3 is made up of 13 amino acids. CDR1 and CDR2 from the germline V gene are SEHNR and FQNEAQ (reference sequence).

This sequence joins TRBV15 and TRBJ2-7; D gene uncertain. Trimming pared 5 bases from V and 5 bases from J, leaving 10 bases between. Germline V lookup: CDR1 LNHNV, CDR2 YYDKDF (reference sequence). This CDR3 is 12 amino acids long. The CDR3 loop reads CATSPLGNEQYF. CDR3 nucleotide sequence: TGTGCCACCAGCCCCCTGGGGAACGAGCAGTACTTC.

V gene TRBV28 combines with J gene TRBJ1-2; 7 bases map to TRBD1. CDR3 length: 15 residues. The junction had 14 bases not matched to a gene; V was cut back by 5 bases and J by 8 bases. Germline V CDR1 and CDR2: MDHEN, SYDVKM. Here the CDR3 DNA reads TGTGCCAGCAGTAATCCGACAGGGAATTTCGAGGGCTACACCTTC. Encoded protein: CASSNPTGNFEGYTF.

The table lists this clone with a count of one. V is TRBV6-6 and J is TRBJ1-2, with TRBD1 identical over 7 bases. The CDR3 loop spans 15 amino acids. Trimming cost V 2 bases and J 2 bases; bases outside gene matches: 5. The germline gives CDR1 MNHNY, CDR2 SVGAGI (reference sequence). In DNA, the CDR3 is TGTGCCAGCAGTTACCCACGACAGGGCAACTATGGCTACACCTTC. Residues: CASSYPRQGNYGYTF.

This clone was recorded only once. This sequence joins TRBV28 and TRBJ2-1, with D perhaps TRBD2 (6 bases). Per the germline V gene, CDR1 is MDHEN and CDR2 is SYDVKM. With 6 bases removed from V and 7 bases from J, the gap between germline ends came to 19 bases. This CDR3 comprises 15 residues. CDR3: CASSKMAEGLNEQFF. CDR3 sequence (DNA): TGTGCCAGCAGCAAAATGGCGGAGGGGTTAAATGAGCAGTTCTTC.